This T cell receptor beta chain stems from a study of tumour-infiltrating T cells in Burkitt lymphoma. Study information: Patients covered every epidemiological subtype of Burkitt lymphoma.

V dropped 1 base and J dropped 5 bases, with 9 bases sitting between them. This CDR3 is built from 14 residues. Germline assignment: CDR1 SGHAT and CDR2 FQNNGV. Data came from immunoSEQ multiplex PCR; TCRdb stores just in-frame clones and leaves some out. The table has roughly 5,000 clones, around an eighth seen once. The chain carries TRBV11-2 and TRBJ1-5, with unresolved D. The source material was tumor tissue. This TCR came from a human donor with Burkitt lymphoma. The CDR3 coding sequence is TGTGCCAGCAGCTTAGGTGGCGGGCATCAGCCCCAGCATTTT. This translates into CASSLGGGHQPQHF. Complete variable domain (other parts from reference TRBV11-2 and TRBJ1-5): EAGVAQSPRYKIIEKRQSVAFWCNPISGHATLYWYQQILGQGPKLLIQFQNNGVVDDSQLPKDRFSAERLKGVDSTLKIQPAKLEDSAVYLCASSLGGGHQPQHFGDGTRLSIL.